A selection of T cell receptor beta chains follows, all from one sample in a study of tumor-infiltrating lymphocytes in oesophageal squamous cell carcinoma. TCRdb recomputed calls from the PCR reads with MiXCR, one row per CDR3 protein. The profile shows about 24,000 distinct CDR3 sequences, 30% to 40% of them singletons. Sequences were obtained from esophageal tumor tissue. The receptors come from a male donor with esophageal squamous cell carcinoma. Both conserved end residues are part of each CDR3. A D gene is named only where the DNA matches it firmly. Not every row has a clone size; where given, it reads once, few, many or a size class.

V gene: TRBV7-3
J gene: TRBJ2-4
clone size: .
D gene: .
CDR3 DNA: TGTGCCAGCAGCTTAGGGTCAGGCCTCAAAAACATTCAGTACTTC
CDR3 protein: CASSLGSGLKNIQYF

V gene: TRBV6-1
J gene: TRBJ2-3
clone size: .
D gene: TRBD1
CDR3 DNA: TGTGCCAGCAGTGACAGGGGGAGCACAGATACGCAGTATTTT
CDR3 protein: CASSDRGSTDTQYF

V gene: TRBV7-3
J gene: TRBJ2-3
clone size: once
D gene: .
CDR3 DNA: TGTGCCAGCAGCTTAGCAGGGTACACCGGGGAGCTGTATTTT
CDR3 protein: CASSLAGYTGELYF

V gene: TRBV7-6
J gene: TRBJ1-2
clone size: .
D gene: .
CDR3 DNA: TGTGCCAGCAGCTTAGCACCGGGACGGACCTCCTATGGCTACACCTTC
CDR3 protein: CASSLAPGRTSYGYTF

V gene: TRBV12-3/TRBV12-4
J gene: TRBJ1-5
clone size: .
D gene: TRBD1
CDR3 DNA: TGTGCCAGCAGTCAGGGGGCGGACCAGCCCCAGCATTTT
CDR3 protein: CASSQGADQPQHF

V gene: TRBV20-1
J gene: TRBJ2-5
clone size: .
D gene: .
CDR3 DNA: TGCAGTGTTCCAAGCCGCGAGACCCAGTACTTC
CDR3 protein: CSVPSRETQYF

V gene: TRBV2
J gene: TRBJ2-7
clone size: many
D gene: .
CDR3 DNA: TGTGCCAGCAGAGAGACAGTTACCTACGAGCAGTACTTC
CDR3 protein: CASRETVTYEQYF

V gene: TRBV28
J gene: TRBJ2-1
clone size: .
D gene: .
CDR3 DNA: TGTGCCAGCAGTTTAACTAGCTTTGAGCAGTTCTTC
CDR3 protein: CASSLTSFEQFF

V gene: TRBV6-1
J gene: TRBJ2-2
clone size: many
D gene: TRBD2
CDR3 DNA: TGTGCCATCCGGGGGGGAAGTACCGGGGAGCTGTTTTTT
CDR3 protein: CAIRGGSTGELFF

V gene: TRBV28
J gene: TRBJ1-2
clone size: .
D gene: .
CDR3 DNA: TGTGCCAGCAGTGCGCAGGGAGATGGCTACACCTTC
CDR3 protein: CASSAQGDGYTF

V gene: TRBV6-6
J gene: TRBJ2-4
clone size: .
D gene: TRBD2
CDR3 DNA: TGTGCCAGCGGCTTCGGGGGGAAAAACATTCAGTACTTC
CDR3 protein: CASGFGGKNIQYF

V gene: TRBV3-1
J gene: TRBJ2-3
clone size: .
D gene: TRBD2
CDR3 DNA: TGTGCCAGCAGCAAATTAGCGGGGGGGCGGTCAGATACGCAGTATTTT
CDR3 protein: CASSKLAGGRSDTQYF

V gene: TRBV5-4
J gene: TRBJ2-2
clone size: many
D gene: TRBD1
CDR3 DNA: TGTGCCAGCAGCGGTTGGGACAGGGGAACGACCGGGGAGCTGTTTTTT
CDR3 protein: CASSGWDRGTTGELFF

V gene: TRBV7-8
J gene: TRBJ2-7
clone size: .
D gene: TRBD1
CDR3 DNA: TGTGCCAGCAGCCCGCCGGGACAGGGGGGAACCTACGAGCAGTACTTC
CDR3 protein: CASSPPGQGGTYEQYF

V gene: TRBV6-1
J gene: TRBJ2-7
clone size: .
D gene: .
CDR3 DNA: TGTGCCAGCGTTCCGGGACAAGCCTACGAGCAGTACTTC
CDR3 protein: CASVPGQAYEQYF

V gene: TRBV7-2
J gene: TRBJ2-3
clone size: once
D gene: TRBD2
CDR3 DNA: TGTGCCAGCAGCTTAGCTACTAGCGGGGGAGGGGATACGCAGTATTTT
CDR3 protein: CASSLATSGGGDTQYF

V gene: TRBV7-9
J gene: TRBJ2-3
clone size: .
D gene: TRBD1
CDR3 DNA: TGTGCCAGCAGCTTCGATGCAGGGGGTACAGATACGCAGTATTTT
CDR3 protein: CASSFDAGGTDTQYF